Below are 5 T cell receptor beta chains sequenced from a single sample in a study of T cell repertoires in cytomegalovirus infection. TCRdb reprocessed the reads with MiXCR, giving one entry per CDR3 protein. Of around 110,000 distinct CDR3 sequences listed, 10% were seen once; the top ten hold roughly 29%. No antigen has been identified for these receptors. What was sequenced was PBMCs, sequenced either directly or after in vitro stimulation (not recorded which). These receptors came from a human donor in good health (CMV status not recorded). Some clones in this sample may be carry-over from other donors' samples.

The rearrangement joins TRBV7-2 to TRBJ1-3; D unclear. The germline gives CDR1 SGHTA, CDR2 FQGNSA. Between the trimmed V and J ends, which lost 4 bases and 0 bases, there was a span of 10 bases. The CDR3 loop spans 15 amino acids. DNA for the CDR3: TGTGCCAGCAGCTCGGTCGGTGTCTCTGGAAACACCATATATTTT. Protein sequence: CASSSVGVSGNTIYF.

This clonotype was picked up many times. The chain joins TRBV7-2 to TRBJ2-1, with a tentative D call TRBD2 (6 bases). The CDR3 has 18 residues. CDR1 and CDR2 from the germline V gene are SGHTA and FQGNSA. V was cut by 5 bases and J by 6 bases, with 26 bases left in between. The CDR3 bases are TGTGCCAGCAGCACCCCAGAGGAGGGAGTGTTTGTCTTCAATGAGCAGTTCTTC. Protein product: CASSTPEEGVFVFNEQFF.

This clonotype was seen more than once but under ten times. V usage is TRBV4-1 and J usage is TRBJ2-3, with 7 bases identical to TRBD2. The junction had 10 bases not matched to a gene; V was cut back by 1 base and J by 6 bases. The V gene's germline CDR1 is MGHRA and CDR2 YSYEKL. There are 16 residues in the CDR3. CDR3 bases: TGCGCCAGCAGCCAAGTGCTCGGGAGGCAGAGGGATACGCAGTATTTT. The encoded protein is CASSQVLGRQRDTQYF.

This clonotype was detected ten times or more. This sequence joins TRBV7-2 and TRBJ1-3, with D possibly matching TRBD1 (6 bases). Trimming stripped 4 bases from V and 4 bases from J, with 14 bases between. The CDR3 consists of 15 residues. CDR1 is SGHTA and CDR2 is FQGNSA in the germline V gene. CDR3 sequence: CASSWAETGGNTIYF. CDR3 DNA sequence: TGTGCCAGCAGCTGGGCGGAGACAGGCGGAAACACCATATATTTT. The variable domain in full, completed from reference TRBV7-2 and TRBJ1-3, reads GAGVSQSPSNKVTEKGKDVELRCDPISGHTALYWYRQSLGQGLEFLIYFQGNSAPDKSGLPSDRFSAERTGGSVSTLTIQRTQQEDSAVYLCASSWAETGGNTIYFGEGSWLTVV.

At least ten counts were recorded for this clonotype. The genes are TRBV5-1 and TRBJ2-3; the match to TRBD1 covers 7 bases. V lost 4 bases to trimming and J lost 2 bases; unmatched junction nucleotides: 4. CDR3 length: 14 residues. The V gene's germline CDR1 is SGHRS and CDR2 YFSETQ. The CDR3 sequence: CASSPGQATDTQYF. The CDR3, as DNA: TGCGCCAGCAGCCCAGGACAGGCCACAGATACGCAGTATTTT.